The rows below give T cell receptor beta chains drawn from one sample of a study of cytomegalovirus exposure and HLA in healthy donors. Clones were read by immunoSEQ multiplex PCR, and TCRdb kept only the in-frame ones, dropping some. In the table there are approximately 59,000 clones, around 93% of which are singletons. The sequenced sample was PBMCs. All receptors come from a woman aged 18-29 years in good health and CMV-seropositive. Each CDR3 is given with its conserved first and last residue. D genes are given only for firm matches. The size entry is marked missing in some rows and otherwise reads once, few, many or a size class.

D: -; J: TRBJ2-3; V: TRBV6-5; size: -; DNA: TGTGCCAGCAGTGCAATTACAGGGTCAACAGATACGCAGTATTTT; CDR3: CASSAITGSTDTQYF
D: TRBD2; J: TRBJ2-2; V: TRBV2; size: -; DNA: TGTGCCAGCAACGGGGGGGAGAACACCGGGGAGCTGTTTTTT; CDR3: CASNGGENTGELFF
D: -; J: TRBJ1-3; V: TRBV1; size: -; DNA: TGCACCAGCAGCCAAGATCCGGACAGGGGAGCTGGAAACACCATATATTTT; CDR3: CTSSQDPDRGAGNTIYF
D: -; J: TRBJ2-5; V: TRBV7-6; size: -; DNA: TGTGCCAGCAGCAGAACAGGGTTAGAGACCCAGTACTTC; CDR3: CASSRTGLETQYF
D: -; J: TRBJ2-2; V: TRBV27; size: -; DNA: TGTGCCAGCAGTTTCCTCCCCCCCGGCAGGGGCACCACCGGGGAGCTGTTTTTT; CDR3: CASSFLPPGRGTTGELFF
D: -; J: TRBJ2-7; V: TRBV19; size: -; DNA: TGTGCCAGCCGTGGGAGTGCGGGGATAGGCTACGAGCAGTACTTC; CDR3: CASRGSAGIGYEQYF
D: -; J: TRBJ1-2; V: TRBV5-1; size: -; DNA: TGCGCCAGCAGCCCCACTCTAGGCCTGGCAGGGGGCTACACCTTC; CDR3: CASSPTLGLAGGYTF
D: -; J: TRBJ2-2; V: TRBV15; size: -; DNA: TGTGCCACCAGCAGAGCTCAGGGTTACGGGGAGCTGTTTTTT; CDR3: CATSRAQGYGELFF
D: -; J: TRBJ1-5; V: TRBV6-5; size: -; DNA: TGTGCCAGCAGGGGTACAGGGTCGGGCAATCAGCCCCAGCATTTT; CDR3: CASRGTGSGNQPQHF
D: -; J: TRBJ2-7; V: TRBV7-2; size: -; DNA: TGTGCCAGCAGCCCTTACTGGGTGGGGGGCGAGCAGTACTTC; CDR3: CASSPYWVGGEQYF
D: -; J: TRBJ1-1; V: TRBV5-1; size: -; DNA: TGCGCCAGCAGCTTAAATGGGGCCCCTGAAGCTTTCTTT; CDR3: CASSLNGAPEAFF
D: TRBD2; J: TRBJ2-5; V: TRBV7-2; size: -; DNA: TGTGCCAGCAGCTTCTGGGGGGGATTGGTTTTTAAAGAGACCCAGTACTTC; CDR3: CASSFWGGLVFKETQYF
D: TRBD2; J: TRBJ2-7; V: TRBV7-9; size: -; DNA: TGTGCCAGCATTACTAGCGGTAATTACGAGCAGTACTTC; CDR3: CASITSGNYEQYF
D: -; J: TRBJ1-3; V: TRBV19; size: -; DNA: TGTGCCAGTAGTATCAGTCCGGGTTCTGGAAACACCATATATTTT; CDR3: CASSISPGSGNTIYF
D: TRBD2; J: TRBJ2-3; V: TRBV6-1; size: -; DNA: TGTGCCAGCAGTGAAGCGAGCGGGGGGGCAACAGATACGCAGTATTTT; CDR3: CASSEASGGATDTQYF
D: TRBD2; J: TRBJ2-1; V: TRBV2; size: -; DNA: TGTGCCAGCAGTGAAACCGTCGCGGGGGGCCTCTATGAGCAGTTCTTC; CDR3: CASSETVAGGLYEQFF
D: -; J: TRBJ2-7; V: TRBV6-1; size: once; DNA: TGTGCCAGCAGTGTCGAACAGGGCTCCTACGAGCAGTACTTC; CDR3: CASSVEQGSYEQYF
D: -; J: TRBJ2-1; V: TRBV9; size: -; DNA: TGTGCCAGCAGCGCGACAGCCTCGCTTTACAATGAGCAGTTCTTC; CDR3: CASSATASLYNEQFF
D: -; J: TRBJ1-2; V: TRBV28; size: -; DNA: TGTGCCAGCAGTTCCCGTCATGGCTACACCTTC; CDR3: CASSSRHGYTF
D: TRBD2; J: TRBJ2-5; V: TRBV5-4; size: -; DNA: TGTGCCAGCAGCTCCGGGGGGGACACGGAGACCCAGTACTTC; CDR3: CASSSGGDTETQYF
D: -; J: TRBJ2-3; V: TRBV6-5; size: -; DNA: TGTGCCAGCAGTCCTCAGTTACCAGATACGCAGTATTTT; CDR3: CASSPQLPDTQYF
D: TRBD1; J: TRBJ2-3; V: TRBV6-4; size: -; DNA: TGTGCCAGCACCACGGGACAGCTCACAGATACGCAGTATTTT; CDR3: CASTTGQLTDTQYF
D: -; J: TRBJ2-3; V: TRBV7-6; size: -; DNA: TGTGCCAGCAGCTTAGCGGGCCGCACAGATACGCAGTATTTT; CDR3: CASSLAGRTDTQYF
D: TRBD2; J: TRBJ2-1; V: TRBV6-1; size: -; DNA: TGTGCCAGCGGGACTAGCGGGGGCCTGTACAATGAGCAGTTCTTC; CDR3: CASGTSGGLYNEQFF
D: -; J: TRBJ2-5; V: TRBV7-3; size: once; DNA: TGTGCCAGCAGCTTACAGGGGTACCAAGAGACCCAGTACTTC; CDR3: CASSLQGYQETQYF
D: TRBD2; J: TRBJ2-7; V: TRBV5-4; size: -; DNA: TGTGCCAGCAGCTTAGGCGGGGGGGCGAACGCCGAGCAGTACTTC; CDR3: CASSLGGGANAEQYF
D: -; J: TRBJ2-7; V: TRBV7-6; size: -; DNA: TGTGCCAGCAGCGAGGCGGGAGAGCAGTACTTC; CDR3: CASSEAGEQYF
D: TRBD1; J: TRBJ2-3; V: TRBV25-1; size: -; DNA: TGTGCCAGCAGCCCCCTAAGGACAGGGCATTCCGTGACAGATACGCAGTATTTT; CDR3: CASSPLRTGHSVTDTQYF
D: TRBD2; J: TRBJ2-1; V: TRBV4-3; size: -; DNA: TGCGCCAGCAGCCAAGAAAGCGGGGGGGCATATGAGCAGTTCTTC; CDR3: CASSQESGGAYEQFF
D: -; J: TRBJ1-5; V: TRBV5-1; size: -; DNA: TGCGCCAGCAGCTTGACAGGTTATAGCAATCAGCCCCAGCATTTT; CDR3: CASSLTGYSNQPQHF
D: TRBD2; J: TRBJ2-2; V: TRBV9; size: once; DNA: TGTGCCAGCAGCCTCGGGTCGGGGGGCTCCAGCGGGGGACGGACCGGGGAGCTGTTTTTT; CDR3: CASSLGSGGSSGGRTGELFF
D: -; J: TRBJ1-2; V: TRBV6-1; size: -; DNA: TGTGCCAGCAGTGAACTGGGAGGATATGGCTACACCTTC; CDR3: CASSELGGYGYTF